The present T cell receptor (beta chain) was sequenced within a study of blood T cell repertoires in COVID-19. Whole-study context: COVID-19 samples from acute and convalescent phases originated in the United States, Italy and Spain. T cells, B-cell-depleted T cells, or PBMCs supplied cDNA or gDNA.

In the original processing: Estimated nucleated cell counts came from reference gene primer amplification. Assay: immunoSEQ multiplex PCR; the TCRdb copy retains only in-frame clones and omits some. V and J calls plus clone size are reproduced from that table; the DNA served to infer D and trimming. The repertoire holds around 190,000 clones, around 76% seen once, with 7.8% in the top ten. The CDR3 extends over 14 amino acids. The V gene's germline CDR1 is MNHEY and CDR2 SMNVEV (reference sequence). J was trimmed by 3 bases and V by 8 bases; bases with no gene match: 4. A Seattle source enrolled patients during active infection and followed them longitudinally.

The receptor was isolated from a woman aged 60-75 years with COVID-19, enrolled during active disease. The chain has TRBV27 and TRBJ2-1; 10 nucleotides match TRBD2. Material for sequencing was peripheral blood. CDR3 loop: CASLKRGGYNEQFF. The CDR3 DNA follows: TGTGCCAGCTTGAAGCGGGGGGGCTACAATGAGCAGTTCTTC.